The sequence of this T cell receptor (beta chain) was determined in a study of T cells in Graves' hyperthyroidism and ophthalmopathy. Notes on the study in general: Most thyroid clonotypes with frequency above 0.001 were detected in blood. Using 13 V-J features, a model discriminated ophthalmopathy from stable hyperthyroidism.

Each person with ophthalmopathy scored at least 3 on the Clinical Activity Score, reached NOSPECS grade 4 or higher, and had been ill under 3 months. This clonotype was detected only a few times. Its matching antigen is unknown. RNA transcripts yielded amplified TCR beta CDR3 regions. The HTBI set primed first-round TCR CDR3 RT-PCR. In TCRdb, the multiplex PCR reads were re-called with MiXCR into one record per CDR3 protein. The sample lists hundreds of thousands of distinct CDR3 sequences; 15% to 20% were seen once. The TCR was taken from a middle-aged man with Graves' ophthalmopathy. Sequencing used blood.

The DNA of the CDR3 is TGCAGTGCTAGAGAAGCAGGGGGCGGCCAGAACACTGAAGCTTTCTTT. It specifies CSAREAGGGQNTEAFF. The V call is TRBV20-1, the J call TRBJ1-1; 8 positions agree with TRBD1. Losses at the gene ends were 0 bases for V and 1 base for J; bases not matched to a gene: 7. Per the germline V gene, CDR1 is DFQATT and CDR2 is SNEGSKA (reference sequence). The CDR3 consists of 16 residues.